The following is a TCR beta chain sequence with its context. What this receptor recognizes is not known. Qualities for individual bases were not recorded, and no much larger clone is one base off. The cohort was made up of several hundred healthy bone marrow donors. Cohort members were all nominally healthy when sampled, although unrecorded immune exposures were likely present. The donor was CMV seropositive and belonged to the group of about 290 seropositive cohort members. A peripheral blood sample was collected from each donor, and TCR beta sequencing was performed on peripheral blood mononuclear cells. Genomic DNA extraction from the blood cell samples was performed with the Qiagen DNeasy Blood Extraction Kit. These data are taken from a study of cytomegalovirus exposure and HLA in healthy donors (dated 2017 in TCRdb). As for the study more broadly: According to an earlier analysis of a few hundred of the donors, some 170 million T cells yielded 90 million to 140 million unique TCR beta sequences and 276 Gb of sequence data. Rather than drawing on any new phenotypic data, the later analysis identified candidate immune exposures from TCR beta sequences and the way those sequences occurred across donors. To predict cytomegalovirus infection status, the study brought together high-throughput TCR immunosequencing, statistical association of individual TCRs with disease status, and machine learning. In an earlier analysis of 587 of the donors, high-throughput TCR beta sequencing was used to judge whether each TCR beta V gene segment behaved as functional or pseudogenic. Because of strong linkage in the cohort, 5 or 6 DR-DQ haplotypes were treated as single units for association and clustering. Of the 350 to 450 genotyped donors, 81% were placed in the genetic ancestry cluster associated with self-reported Caucasian donors. An early release covering roughly 600 HLA-typed donors comprised 300 to 350 gigabases of sequencing data and around 86 million unique TCR sequences. On average, about 240,000 unique TCR beta nucleotide sequences were sequenced per donor among about 400 genotyped donors of the cohort, with roughly 18% of those sequences being non-productive. HLA typing covered class I and class II loci at four-digit resolution. Alongside the repertoire data, information on donor age, sex, ethnicity and CMV serostatus was compiled. The study profiled the T cell repertoires of 666 subjects by immunosequencing and related them to cytomegalovirus serostatus. The study aimed to test whether signatures of past pathogen exposure could be identified by cataloging public T cell receptors. All discovery cohort repertoires had been generated on a single sequencing platform. A later analysis re-examined previously published TCR beta repertoires from just over 650 donors and added high-resolution HLA genotyping to investigate patterns of TCR occurrence. A later genetic analysis used genome-wide SNP genotypes for about three fifths of the roughly 700 donors, treating that subset as a discovery cohort. Besides the first cohort of more than 650 subjects, a separate validation cohort made up of 120 different subjects was used. Typing coverage varied by locus: about 620-630 donors for A, B, C, DRB1 and DQB1; around 560 for DQA1; over 600 for DPA1; approximately 450 for DPB1.

The paper as a whole reports these results and caveats: According to a later analysis, parvovirus B19, influenza, CMV and Epstein-Barr virus appeared linked to several top co-occurrence clusters. Strong co-occurrence of HLA alleles, especially DR and DQ, made assigning TCR associations to individual alleles difficult. In a later analysis, most CMV-associated TCR beta chains were found to appear HLA-restricted, with HLA associations seemingly driven largely by CMV exposure. In a later analysis, over 15,000 TCR beta sequences were associated with specific HLA alleles at a false discovery rate of 0.05. The sequencing pipeline was judged likely to have produced a cluster of highly shared sequence variants as a technical artifact. Immune exposure information for the cohort was limited to CMV serostatus. The authors suggested that the approach could potentially be extended to other disease states and immunological phenotypes. An association between a missense DCLRE1C variant and V-gene and J-gene trimming of TCR beta chains was found in a later genetic analysis and replicated in an independent cohort. In vitro tests confirmed that a few of the cytomegalovirus-associated TCR beta chains recognize cytomegalovirus antigens. Presence/absence analyses assumed roughly uniform sequencing depth across donors, an assumption that may not hold. Correlated functional status among segregating V segments might reflect linkage disequilibrium, but an unknown experimental factor could not be ruled out. The classifier was reported to diagnose cytomegalovirus status with high specificity and sensitivity in both the original and validation cohorts. Seventeen rarely observed V segments, including chromosome 9 orphons, were excluded from the earlier analysis of a few hundred of the donors because counts were too low. A further reported finding was that TCR beta sequences accurately predicted the HLA-A and HLA-B alleles for most subjects in the first cohort. In a later analysis, TCR association rates were found to vary across HLA loci, with the most associated TCRs seen for DRB1 alleles and the fewest for HLA-C alleles. In a later genetic analysis, fewer N-insertions in productive TCRs were reported among donors in an Asian-associated ancestry cluster than the roughly 700-donor mean. Because HLA typing was missing for some donors at each locus, association tests included only the typed subset. While some public TCRs were present in many individuals, most TCR sequences turned up only very rarely across donors. A later analysis found that HLA-associated TCR beta chains were more clonally expanded and had lower generation probabilities than equally common non-associated chains. Some IMGT-functional V segments, including TRBV6-2 and TRBV6-3, could not be distinguished by the 87-base-pair reads and were therefore excluded. In an earlier analysis of about 600 of the donors, most TCR beta V segments appeared in productive rearrangements about 87% or about 30% of the time, broadly matching IMGT annotations. In the study, 150 to 200 TCR beta chains were listed as associated with cytomegalovirus. Only TCR beta chains were sequenced in this cohort, and the absence of alpha or paired-chain data limited detectable features.

The CDR3 spans 16 residues, from the cysteine through the phenylalanine. The retained sequence is limited to the CDR3, 48 bases, with the frame set at the first base. CDR1 and CDR2, looked up from the germline V gene, are LGHNA and YNFKEQ. V is trimmed back by 1 base and J by 7 bases, and the junction contains 8 bases that no gene match accounts for. The receptor library was made with the immunoSEQ multiplex PCR assay. For the multiplex PCR, a mixture combining 60 forward primers for TCR Vbeta segments and 13 reverse primers for TCR Jbeta segments was used. The CDR3 region of rearranged TCR beta genes was amplified from genomic DNA with a multiplex PCR assay. Amplified TCR beta libraries were sequenced as 87-base-pair reads on the Illumina HiSeq System. On the study's bioinformatics: A later analysis tallied around 82 million unique TCR beta chains across the 610 or so repertoires, and 10 million to 11 million of those chains were shared by two or more donors. Raw reads were error-corrected and collapsed into unique sequences with a nearest-neighbor algorithm that merged closely related sequences to remove PCR and sequencing errors. V, D and J gene segments were assigned by aligning CDR3 sequences to IMGT reference sequences. For a sequence to be retained, at least a six-nucleotide match to both a V gene segment and a J gene segment was required. A rearrangement was called productive if the CDR3 had no stop codons and remained in frame with V and J, and every other rearrangement was called non-productive. CDR3 was defined by IMGT convention, running from the second conserved V-encoded cysteine to the conserved J-encoded phenylalanine. The earlier analysis of more than 450 of the donors excluded sequences that lacked an unambiguous match to a single V gene segment. In an earlier analysis of 450 to 700 of the donors, V segments were called functional above 56.7% productive rearrangements and were called segregating when the between-donor standard deviation exceeded 5%. To diagnose cytomegalovirus status from the catalog of TCR beta chain sequences, a statistical classification framework was built. In a later analysis, V and J genes were assigned by comparing TCR nucleotide sequences against IMGT/GENE-DB human TR gene sequences. The TCRdist pipeline was used in a later analysis to assign CDR3 sequences and most-parsimonious VDJ recombination scenarios. In a later analysis, each TCR beta chain was defined by its CDR3 amino acid sequence together with its V-gene family, and reads lacking a unique V-gene family were excluded. To address suspected cross-contamination and a sequencing artifact, a later analysis removed a few hundred highly shared, low-generation-probability nucleotide sequences. For each public chain, a later analysis derived a clonal expansion index from normalized ranks of inferred template counts within each repertoire. In a later analysis, generation probabilities were computed with a VDJ recombination model fitted to out-of-frame rearrangements, and the resulting probabilities were checked against IGoR. In a later analysis, hypergeometric tests were used to score TCR-TCR, TCR-HLA and TCR-CMV co-occurrence, with a repertoire-size bias correction applied to TCR pairs. To estimate false discovery rates, a later analysis permuted the HLA or CMV assignments 20 times. A later analysis grouped co-occurring TCRs with DBSCAN, adding TCRdist sequence similarity when clustering within HLA-allele-positive subsets. Repertoires with fewer than 30,000 or more than 120,000 public chains were left out of co-occurrence clustering, as were four to six repertoires with anomalous nucleotide sharing. Drawn from immuneACCESS, this table holds only the in-frame rearrangements with V and J called that TCRdb kept. Clones are partly lost; checked studies trace under half to an unresolved V gene and leave the rest unexplained. That table furnishes V, J and clone size, whereas the DNA furnished D and trimming. The sample yields under 90,000 clones; 70% were counted once. More than 9.5% of the sample rests with the top ten.

The receptor was isolated from a woman aged 50 to 60 in good health and CMV-seropositive. The chain links TRBV4-2 with TRBJ2-1; TRBD2 fits 9 bases in the junction. Sequenced input: PBMCs. The nucleotide sequence is TGTGCCAGCAGCCAAGTAGTAGCGGGAGAGTCGAATGAGCAGTTCTTC. The encoded protein is CASSQVVAGESNEQFF.